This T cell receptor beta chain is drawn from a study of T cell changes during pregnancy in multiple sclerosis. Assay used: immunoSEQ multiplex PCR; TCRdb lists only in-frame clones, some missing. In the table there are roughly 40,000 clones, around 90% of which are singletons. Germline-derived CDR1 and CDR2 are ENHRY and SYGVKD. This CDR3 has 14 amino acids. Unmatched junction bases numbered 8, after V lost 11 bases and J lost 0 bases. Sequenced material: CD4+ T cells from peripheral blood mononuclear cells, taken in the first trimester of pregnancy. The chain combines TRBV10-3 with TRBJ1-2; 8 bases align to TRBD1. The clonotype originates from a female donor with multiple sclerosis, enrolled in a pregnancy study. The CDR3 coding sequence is TGTGCCTCAGGACAGGGAGGGCCTAACTATGGCTACACCTTC. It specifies CASGQGGPNYGYTF.